The subject of this entry is one TCR beta chain. TCRdb reanalysed the 5' RACE reads using MiXCR and keeps one entry per CDR3 protein. The table shows about 540,000 distinct CDR3 sequences, with roughly 22% occurring only once. The sample originates from a study of T-cell memory formation after mild COVID-19. V was trimmed by 1 base and J by 5 bases, leaving 14 bases between them. Germline V gives CDR1 SQVTM, CDR2 ANQGSEA. The CDR3 loop spans 15 amino acids. V and J are TRBV29-1 and TRBJ2-2; D might be TRBD1 (5 bases). The receptor was derived from an adult woman who had mild COVID-19 (a few samples of this study predate the infection). Cell type and time point are not known. Sequenced input: PBMCs or a T cell subset sorted from them (not recorded which). CDR3 nucleotide sequence: TGCAGCGTTGAAGGGGGCGTTTTACCGACCGGGGAGCTGTTTTTT. Encoded protein: CSVEGGVLPTGELFF.